The 3 T cell receptor beta chains presented below share a single source sample, sequenced in a study of T cells after yellow fever vaccination (dated by TCRdb to the late 2010s). The library was made by 5' RACE. The reads were generated on an Illumina HiSeq 2500. Using fastp trimming at Q25 and MiXCR clonotype assembly, TCRdb reanalyzed the public sequencing data and kept in-frame beta chains. Rows merge per CDR3 protein into single entries with the most common DNA and genes. Counted in this sample were hundreds of thousands of distinct CDR3 sequences; over 9% of them appeared once. Jointly, the top ten make up 15% of the sample. The sample's treatment or condition label, decoded: live attenuated yellow fever vaccine strain. This material consisted of PBMCs, taken on the day of the yellow fever booster vaccination. Source of these receptors: a man between 25 and 39 years old who received the YFV17D yellow fever vaccine.

The chain links TRBV12-3 or TRBV12-4 to TRBJ2-5, with 11 bases aligning to TRBD1. The junction had 5 bases not matched to a gene; V was cut back by 4 bases and J by 4 bases. The CDR3 sequence is 15 residues long. CDR3 loop: CASSWGQGVRETQYF. DNA of the CDR3: TGTGCCAGCAGTTGGGGACAGGGGGTGAGAGAGACCCAGTACTTC.

The gene calls are TRBV4-3 and TRBJ2-3, with TRBD2 matching 7 bases. CDR3 size: 14 residues. CDR1 is LGHNA, CDR2 YSLEER, per germline. Trimming at V came to 4 bases and at J to 4 bases, leaving 5 bases not matched to a gene. CDR3 in amino acids: CASSRRAGSDTQYF. In DNA form, the CDR3 reads TGCGCCAGCAGCCGTCGAGCGGGGTCAGATACGCAGTATTTT.

The rearrangement links TRBV3-1 to TRBJ2-7; 10 positions agree with TRBD1. The germline V gene encodes CDR1 LGHDT and CDR2 YNNKEL (reference sequence). The CDR3 spans 14 residues. V shed 3 bases and J 4 bases; nucleotides not matched to a gene: 3. The CDR3 is CASSHGTGEYEQYF. The CDR3 bases are TGTGCCAGCAGCCATGGGACAGGGGAATACGAGCAGTACTTC.